What follows describes a single T cell receptor beta chain. The antigen is not known. Germline V CDR1 and CDR2: LNHDA, SQIVND (reference sequence). This CDR3 contains 13 residues. The V and J ends lost 6 bases and 6 bases respectively, with 14 bases between them. The sample originates from a study of T cell repertoires in cytomegalovirus infection. Study in general: The study used recently identified HLA-C-restricted and well-studied HLA-B-restricted CMV epitopes.

Each CDR3 protein gets one entry after TCRdb re-called the reads with MiXCR. The top ten hold roughly 14% of the sample, which has 750,000 to 900,000 distinct CDR3 sequences, almost 30% seen once. The chain is built from TRBV19 and TRBJ1-1, with unresolved D. The sequence was collected from a human donor in good health (CMV status not recorded). Some clones in this sample may be carry-over from other donors' samples. Source: cultured CD8+ T cells from PBMCs, taken from culture after CMV antigen stimulation. The CDR3 sequence is CASSIFPSPEAFF. The CDR3 DNA reads TGTGCCAGTAGCATTTTCCCTAGTCCTGAAGCTTTCTTT.